Listed here are 21 T cell receptor beta chains from one sample, sequenced in a study of identical twins. TCRdb ran MiXCR on the 5' RACE reads and lists one entry per CDR3 protein. The sample has some 320,000 distinct CDR3 sequences; more than 9% are singletons. These data were also filed under a second study, of yellow fever vaccine responses in identical twins.

Sequencing was done on a sample of CD8+ T cells sorted from blood. The receptors come from a woman aged 18-29 years in good health.

CDR3 residues: CASSFFGVGDTQYF. CDR3 in DNA: TGTGCCAGCAGTTTTTTTGGGGTTGGAGATACGCAGTATTTT. This sequence joins TRBV12-3 or TRBV12-4 and TRBJ2-3; D is uncertain. The V gene lost 3 bases and the J gene lost 5 bases, with 12 bases spanning the gap. CDR3 length: 14 residues.

The V gene is TRBV5-1, the J gene TRBJ1-1; D possibly corresponds to TRBD1 (6 bases). CDR1 and CDR2 from the germline V gene are SGHRS and YFSETQ. The germline V and J ends were trimmed by 4 bases and 7 bases, with 11 bases remaining between them. The CDR3 contains 12 residues. CDR3 protein: CASSTRGGEAFF. CDR3 bases: TGCGCCAGCAGCACCCGAGGGGGTGAAGCTTTCTTT. The full variable domain, in which reference TRBV5-1 and TRBJ1-1 provide the parts outside the CDR3, is KAGVTQTPRYLIKTRGQQVTLSCSPISGHRSVSWYQQTPGQGLQFLFEYFSETQRNKGNFPGRFSGRQFSNSRSEMNVSTLELGDSALYLCASSTRGGEAFFGQGTRLTVV.

This clonotype was detected many times. This chain links TRBV7-9 with TRBJ2-3, with 7 bases matching TRBD1. This CDR3 region has 15 residues. Trimming took 5 bases from V and 1 from J; bases not matched to a gene: 6. Germline V gene sequence: CDR1 SEHNR, CDR2 FQNEAQ (reference sequence). The CDR3 nucleotides read TGTGCCAGCAGCCCCCCCGGGACAGGCACAGATACGCAGTATTTT. As protein: CASSPPGTGTDTQYF. The full variable domain, rest sourced from reference TRBV7-9 and TRBJ2-3, is DTGVSQNPRHKITKRGQNVTFRCDPISEHNRLYWYRQTLGQGPEFLTYFQNEAQLEKSRLLSDRFSAERPKGSFSTLEIQRTEQGDSAMYLCASSPPGTGTDTQYFGPGTRLTVL.

This clonotype was detected many times. The junction does not match germline at one end; this may be a read error. In DNA, the CDR3 is TGTGCCACCAGTTTAAATCCCCGTTGGTACGAGCAGTACTTC. The encoded protein is CATSLNPRWYEQYF. The chain is built from TRBV12-3 or TRBV12-4 and TRBJ2-7, with no clear D. The CDR3 loop spans 14 amino acids.

This clonotype was seen only a few times. The rearrangement joins TRBV24-1 to TRBJ2-1, with D hard to call. The ends were cut back, 6 bases at V and 6 bases at J, with 8 bases in the middle. Germline loops: CDR1 KGHDR, CDR2 SFDVKD. The CDR3 sequence is 12 residues long. CDR3 in amino acids: CATSFDGNEQFF. The CDR3 nucleotides read TGTGCCACCAGTTTCGATGGCAATGAGCAGTTCTTC.

This chain joins TRBV28 and TRBJ2-2, with D perhaps TRBD2 (6 bases). Trimming left V 3 bases short and J 7 bases short, with 15 bases between. This CDR3 has 15 amino acids. Germline V gene sequence: CDR1 MDHEN, CDR2 SYDVKM. The CDR3 region has the DNA TGTGCCAGCAGTTTGATTTTGGCGGGGAGCGGGGAGCTGTTTTTT. Translated: CASSLILAGSGELFF. The full variable domain, rest sourced from reference TRBV28 and TRBJ2-2, is DVKVTQSSRYLVKRTGEKVFLECVQDMDHENMFWYRQDPGLGLRLIYFSYDVKMKEKGDIPEGYSVSREKKERFSLILESASTNQTSMYLCASSLILAGSGELFFGEGSRLTVL.

This chain joins TRBV29-1 and TRBJ2-7; 9 nucleotides match TRBD1. The germline V gene has CDR1 SQVTM and CDR2 ANQGSEA. With 6 bases clipped from V and 5 bases from J, the junction kept 8 bases outside the gene matches. This CDR3 spans 13 amino acids. The CDR3 nucleotides read TGCAGCGTATTGGGACAGGGCATCGACGAGCAGTACTTC. Amino acid sequence: CSVLGQGIDEQYF.

The chain is built from TRBV12-3 or TRBV12-4 and TRBJ2-1; D call uncertain. Trimming left V 5 bases short and J 4 bases short, with 15 bases between. The CDR3 is 15 amino acids. CDR3 residues: CASSPTGTSYNEQFF. The CDR3 DNA reads TGTGCCAGCAGTCCCACGGGCACGAGTTACAATGAGCAGTTCTTC.

The chain uses TRBV21-1 and TRBJ2-3. TRBV21-1 is reported as a pseudogene. There are 14 residues in the CDR3. CDR3 protein: CAVPRSSRTDTQYF. The DNA of the CDR3 is TGTGCCGTACCCAGGTCGTCGAGAACAGATACGCAGTATTTT.

The V call is TRBV7-9, the J call TRBJ2-1; tentatively, D is TRBD2 (6 bases). The CDR3 contains 15 residues. Trimming pared 8 bases from V and 4 bases from J, leaving 18 bases between. Germline V gives CDR1 SEHNR, CDR2 FQNEAQ (reference sequence). The DNA of the CDR3 is TGTGCCAGCCCCGGGGGACCGTCCCTTTACAATGAGCAGTTCTTC. Translated, it gives CASPGGPSLYNEQFF.

The V gene is TRBV6-1, the J gene TRBJ2-7; D may be TRBD2 (5 bases). Germline V gene lookup returns CDR1 MNHNS and CDR2 SASEGT. This CDR3 has 16 residues. Trimming removed 8 bases at V and 0 bases at J, with 20 bases between. CDR3 loop: CASPTGLFRSSYEQYV. CDR3 nucleotide sequence: TGTGCCAGCCCGACTGGACTTTTCCGTAGCTCCTACGAGCAGTACGTC.

This clonotype was seen a few times. J is TRBJ1-6 and V is TRBV4-1; the D gene is possibly TRBD1 (5 bases). The V and J ends lost 1 base and 4 bases respectively, with 11 bases between them. This CDR3 region has 16 residues. In germline, CDR1 is MGHRA, CDR2 YSYEKL. The CDR3 sequence is CASSQADSTYNSPLHF. CDR3 in DNA: TGCGCCAGCAGCCAAGCAGACAGTACATATAATTCACCCCTCCACTTT.

The chain uses TRBV5-1 and TRBJ2-1; 15 bases align to TRBD2. The CDR3 contains 15 residues. V lost 4 bases and J lost 8; bases outside the gene matches: 4. From germline, CDR1 is SGHRS and CDR2 YFSETQ. The CDR3 DNA reads TGCGCCAGCAGCCCGGGACTAGCGGGGGGTTATGAGCAGTTCTTC. Its protein product is CASSPGLAGGYEQFF.

The chain carries TRBV7-9 and TRBJ2-1; TRBD2 might be the D (6 bases). From germline, CDR1 is SEHNR and CDR2 FQNEAQ (reference sequence). Trimming stripped 3 bases from V and 9 bases from J, with 12 bases between. The CDR3 contains 13 residues. The CDR3 nucleotides read TGTGCCAGCAGCTTTCTGGGGGGTGGTGAGCAGTTCTTC. This gives the protein CASSFLGGGEQFF.

This clonotype was found a few times. The chain uses TRBV12-5 and TRBJ1-5; D unclear. Germline loops: CDR1 LGHNT, CDR2 FRNRAP. Trimming shortened V by 10 bases and J by 9 bases, and 16 bases separated the two germline ends. The CDR3 sequence is 12 residues long. The CDR3 here is CATSRGGLPQHF. The CDR3 DNA sequence: TGTGCTACTAGCCGGGGTGGTCTGCCCCAGCATTTT. The whole variable domain, filled in from reference TRBV12-5 and TRBJ1-5, reads DARVTQTPRHKVTEMGQEVTMRCQPILGHNTVFWYRQTMMQGLELLAYFRNRAPLDDSGMPKDRFSAEMPDATLATLKIQPSEPRDSAVYFCATSRGGLPQHFGDGTRLSIL.

As concerns this clonotype: The junction does not match germline at one end; this may be a read error. This chain connects TRBV12-3 or TRBV12-4 to TRBJ1-4; D is undetermined. There are 13 residues in the CDR3. The CDR3 nucleotides are TGTACCAGCAGTCAATACCTGGGGGAAAAACTGTTTTTT. Translation: CTSSQYLGEKLFF.

This clonotype has just a few counts. V gene TRBV6-1 combines with J gene TRBJ2-1; D perhaps matches TRBD2 (5 bases). CDR1 and CDR2 from the germline V gene are MNHNS and SASEGT. V was pared by 10 bases and J by 2 bases, with 15 bases between. The CDR3 is 14 residues long. The CDR3 region has the DNA TGTGCCACGAAAACCGGGGATACCTACAATGAGCAGTTCTTC. Its translation is CATKTGDTYNEQFF.

This sequence joins TRBV18 and TRBJ2-7; no firm D call. Trimming took off 3 bases at V and 1 base at J, with 10 bases between the two ends. Germline assignment: CDR1 KGHSH and CDR2 LQKENI. This CDR3 spans 14 amino acids. The CDR3 DNA follows: TGTGCCAGCTCACCTCAGGAAAGATCCTACGAGCAGTACTTC. Its translation is CASSPQERSYEQYF.

This clonotype was counted between two and nine times. The chain carries TRBV6-2 or TRBV6-3 and TRBJ2-3; D remains ambiguous. Germline V gene data show CDR1 as MNHEY and CDR2 as SVGEGT. CDR3 length equals 14 residues. V lost 8 bases and J lost 0, with 12 bases in between. The CDR3 protein is CASPARISTDTQYF. CDR3 nucleotide sequence: TGTGCCAGCCCGGCCAGGATTAGCACAGATACGCAGTATTTT.

Ten or more counts support this clonotype. The V and J genes are TRBV12-3 or TRBV12-4 and TRBJ1-1; unclear D gene. Deletions cut 5 bases from V and 6 bases from J, with 10 bases between. The CDR3 runs 12 residues. The DNA of the CDR3 is TGTGCCAGCAGTGATTCGGTGGCTGAAGCTTTCTTT. As protein: CASSDSVAEAFF.

This clonotype was seen a few times. The gene calls are TRBV19 and TRBJ2-1, with 8 bases identical to TRBD2. V shed 0 bases, J shed 4 bases, and the junction held 5 bases outside the gene matches. CDR1 is LNHDA, CDR2 SQIVND, per germline (reference sequence). This CDR3 is 16 amino acids long. The CDR3 region has the DNA TGTGCCAGTAGTATAGATCGCGGGGGGCGATACAATGAGCAGTTCTTC. It translates to CASSIDRGGRYNEQFF.